These 9 T cell receptor beta chains share one sample of origin, sequenced in a study of CD8 T cells in Susac syndrome. RNA was extracted with the RNeasy kit, and a quantity of roughly 0.5 to 1 ug was reverse transcribed using random hexamers. TCRdb used MiXCR to reprocess the immunoSEQ multiplex PCR reads, holding one entry per CDR3 protein. This sample has 190,000 or so distinct CDR3 sequences; roughly 96% occur once, and the top ten carry just under 0.095%. Material for sequencing was CD4+ T cells from PBMCs. All receptors derive from a human donor with multiple sclerosis.

The chain combines TRBV9 with TRBJ2-1, with 7 bases fitting TRBD2. Germline V gene lookup returns CDR1 SGDLS and CDR2 YYNGEE. This CDR3 region has 13 residues. The V segment lost 6 bases and the J segment 4 bases; nucleotides outside the gene matches: 4. The CDR3 here is CASNERGYNEQFF. The CDR3 DNA sequence: TGTGCCAGCAATGAGCGGGGTTACAATGAGCAGTTCTTC.

The V call is TRBV27, the J call TRBJ1-5; D remains unclear. The CDR3 covers 10 residues. Germline CDR1 is MNHEY and CDR2 is SMNVEV (reference sequence). V dropped 8 bases and J dropped 4 bases, with 3 bases sitting between them. The CDR3 protein is CASQNQPQHF. The CDR3 region has the DNA TGTGCCAGCCAGAATCAGCCCCAGCATTTT.

The V gene is TRBV7-9, the J gene TRBJ2-7, with a possible D match to TRBD2 (6 bases). Germline loops: CDR1 SEHNR, CDR2 FQNEAQ (reference sequence). Trimming shortened V by 5 bases and J by 4 bases, and 18 bases separated the two germline ends. CDR3 size: 15 residues. The CDR3 sequence: CASSPQGPGGYEQYF. The DNA of the CDR3 is TGTGCCAGCAGCCCTCAGGGACCCGGGGGATACGAGCAGTACTTC.

This clonotype was seen only once. The genes are TRBV5-1 and TRBJ2-2; tentatively, D is TRBD1 or TRBD2 (5 bases each). Trimming took 0 bases from V and 5 from J, leaving 11 bases between them. This CDR3 comprises 15 residues. Germline CDR1 SGHRS, CDR2 YFSETQ. CDR3 DNA sequence: TGCGCCAGCAGCTTGGTGGGGCCGGGGACCGGGGAGCTGTTTTTT. It yields the protein CASSLVGPGTGELFF.

The rearrangement joins TRBV9 to TRBJ2-5; TRBD2 matches at 8 bases. Germline V gives CDR1 SGDLS, CDR2 YYNGEE. The CDR3 has 16 amino acids. The V and J ends lost 3 bases and 5 bases, in that order; junction bases with no gene match: 12. The CDR3 loop reads CASSARPGLVLETQYF. The CDR3, as DNA: TGTGCCAGCAGCGCAAGACCGGGACTAGTTTTGGAGACCCAGTACTTC.

The J gene is TRBJ1-2, the V gene TRBV20-1, with D perhaps matching TRBD1 (5 bases). This CDR3 comprises 13 residues. Per germline, CDR1 DFQATT and CDR2 SNEGSKA (reference sequence). Between the trimmed V and J ends, which lost 5 bases and 6 bases, there was a span of 16 bases. The CDR3 coding sequence is TGCAGTGCTCTGGGGGGGGTTATGGATGGCTACACCTTC. Protein product: CSALGGVMDGYTF.

This chain joins TRBV27 and TRBJ1-4; 8 bases match TRBD1. The CDR3 has 14 amino acids. V lost 6 bases, J lost 7 bases, and 7 bases stayed unmatched. Germline CDR1 MNHEY, CDR2 SMNVEV (reference sequence). The DNA for the CDR3 is TGTGCCAGCAGCTTGACAGGGGCGGGTGAAAAACTGTTTTTT. Amino acid sequence: CASSLTGAGEKLFF. Full variable domain (missing parts from reference TRBV27 and TRBJ1-4): EAQVTQNPRYLITVTGKKLTVTCSQNMNHEYMSWYRQDPGLGLRQIYYSMNVEVTDKGDVPEGYKVSRKEKRNFPLILESPSPNQTSLYFCASSLTGAGEKLFFGSGTQLSVL.

CDR3 protein: CAISKGETQYF. CDR3 nucleotides: TGTGCCATCAGTAAAGGGGAGACCCAGTACTTC. The chain is built from TRBV10-3 and TRBJ2-5; D remains unclear. CDR1 ENHRY and CDR2 SYGVKD come from the germline V gene. V lost 5 bases, J lost 5 bases, and 6 bases lay in between. This CDR3 is 11 amino acids long.

The chain links TRBV7-3 to TRBJ2-6; 10 bases map to TRBD1. Germline V gene data show CDR1 as SGHTA and CDR2 as FQGTGA. CDR3 size: 16 residues. The trim removed 4 bases at V and 1 base at J, leaving 1 base unmatched. The CDR3 here is CASSSGQGSGANVLTF. The DNA of the CDR3 is TGTGCCAGCAGCTCGGGACAGGGGTCTGGGGCCAACGTCCTGACTTTC.